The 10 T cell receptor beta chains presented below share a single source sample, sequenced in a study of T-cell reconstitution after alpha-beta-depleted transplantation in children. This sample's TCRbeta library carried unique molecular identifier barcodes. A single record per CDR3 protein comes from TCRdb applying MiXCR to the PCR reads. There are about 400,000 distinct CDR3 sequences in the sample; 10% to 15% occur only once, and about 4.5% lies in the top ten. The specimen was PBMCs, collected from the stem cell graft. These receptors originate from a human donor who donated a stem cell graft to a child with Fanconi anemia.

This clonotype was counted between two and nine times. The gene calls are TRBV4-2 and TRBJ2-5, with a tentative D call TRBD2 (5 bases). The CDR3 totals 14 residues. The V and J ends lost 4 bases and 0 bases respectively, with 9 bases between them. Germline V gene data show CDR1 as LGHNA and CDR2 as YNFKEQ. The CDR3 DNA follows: TGTGCCAGCAGCCGTCAGCGGAACCAAGAGACCCAGTACTTC. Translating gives CASSRQRNQETQYF.

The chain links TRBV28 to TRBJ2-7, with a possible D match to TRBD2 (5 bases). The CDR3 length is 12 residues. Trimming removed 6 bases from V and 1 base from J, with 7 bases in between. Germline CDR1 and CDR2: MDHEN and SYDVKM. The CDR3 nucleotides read TGTGCCAGCAGCGAGGGATCCTACGAGCAGTACGTC. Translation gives CASSEGSYEQYV.

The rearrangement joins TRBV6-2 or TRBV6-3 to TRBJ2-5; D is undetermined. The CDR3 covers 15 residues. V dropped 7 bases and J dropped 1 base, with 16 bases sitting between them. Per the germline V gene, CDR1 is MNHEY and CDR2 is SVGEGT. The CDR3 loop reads CASTLKGRTQETQYF. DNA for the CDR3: TGTGCCAGCACCCTAAAGGGCCGAACCCAAGAGACCCAGTACTTC.

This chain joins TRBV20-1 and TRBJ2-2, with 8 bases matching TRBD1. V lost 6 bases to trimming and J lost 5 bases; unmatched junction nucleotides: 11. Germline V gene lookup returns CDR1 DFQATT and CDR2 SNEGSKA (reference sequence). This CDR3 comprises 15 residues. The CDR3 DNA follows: TGCAGTGCCCGAAGAGACAGGGGTCGGACCGGGGAGCTGTTTTTT. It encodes CSARRDRGRTGELFF.

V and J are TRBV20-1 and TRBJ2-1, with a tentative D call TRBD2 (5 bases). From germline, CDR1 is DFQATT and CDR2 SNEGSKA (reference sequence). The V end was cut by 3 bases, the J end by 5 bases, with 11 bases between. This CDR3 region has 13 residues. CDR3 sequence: CSASGLRDNEQFF. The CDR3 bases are TGCAGTGCTAGTGGACTCCGCGACAATGAGCAGTTCTTC.

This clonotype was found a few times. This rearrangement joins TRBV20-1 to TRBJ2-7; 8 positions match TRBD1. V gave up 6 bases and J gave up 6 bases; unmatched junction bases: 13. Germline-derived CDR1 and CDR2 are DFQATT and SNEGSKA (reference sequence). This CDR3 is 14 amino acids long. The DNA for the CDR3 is TGCAGTGCCGCAGACAGGGGCAAGGGCGGCGAGCAGTACGTC. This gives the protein CSAADRGKGGEQYV.

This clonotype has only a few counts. CDR3 in amino acids: CASSPRSGEEEQFF. CDR3 DNA sequence: TGTGCCAGCAGCCCCCGTTCAGGGGAAGAAGAGCAGTTCTTC. This chain joins TRBV7-2 and TRBJ2-1; TRBD1 is a possible D gene (6 bases). The germline CDR1 and CDR2 sequences are SGHTA and FQGNSA. This CDR3 comprises 14 residues. V gave up 5 bases and J gave up 10 bases, with 18 bases separating them.

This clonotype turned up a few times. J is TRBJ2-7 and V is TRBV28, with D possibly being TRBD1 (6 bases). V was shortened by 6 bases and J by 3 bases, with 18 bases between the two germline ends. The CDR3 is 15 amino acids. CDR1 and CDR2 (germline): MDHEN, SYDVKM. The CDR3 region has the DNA TGTGCCAGCAGCCTCGGATCAGGGGAAGTCTACGAGCAGTACGTC. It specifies CASSLGSGEVYEQYV.

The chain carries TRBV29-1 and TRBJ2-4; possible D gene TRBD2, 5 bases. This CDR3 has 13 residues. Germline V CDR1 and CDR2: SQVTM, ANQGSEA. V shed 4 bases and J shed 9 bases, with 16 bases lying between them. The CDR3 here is CSVAEFRSGIQYF. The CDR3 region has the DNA TGCAGCGTTGCGGAGTTCCGAAGCGGCATTCAGTACTTC. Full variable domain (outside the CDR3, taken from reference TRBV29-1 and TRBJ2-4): SAVISQKPSRDICQRGTSLTIQCQVDSQVTMMFWYRQQPGQSLTLIATANQGSEATYESGFVIDKFPISRPNLTFSTLTVSNMSPEDSSIYLCSVAEFRSGIQYFGAGTRLSVL.

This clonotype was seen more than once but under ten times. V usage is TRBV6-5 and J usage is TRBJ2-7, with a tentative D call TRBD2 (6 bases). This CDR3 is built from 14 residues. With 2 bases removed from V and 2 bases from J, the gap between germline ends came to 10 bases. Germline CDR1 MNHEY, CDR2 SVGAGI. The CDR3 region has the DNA TGTGCCAGCAGTTACGCCCGGGGGACCTACGAGCAGTACTTC. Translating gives CASSYARGTYEQYF.